The 29 T cell receptor beta chains presented below share a single source sample, sequenced in a study of shared clonotypes between healthy human individuals. Sequenced by immunoSEQ multiplex PCR; TCRdb stores in-frame clones only, minus some. The table includes about 2.4 million clones, more than 85% detected once. Sequences were obtained from naive CD4+ T cells from PBMCs. Subset in this sample: CD45RA+ positively selected. These receptors were taken from a young man in good health. Some clones in this sample may be carry-over from other donors' samples.

A remark on this clone: The sample holds other DNA sequences that translate to the same CDR3. The chain employs TRBV29-1 and TRBJ2-5; D is unclear. With the DNA end fitting TRBJ2-7 better, the J assignment may be wrong. The CDR3 is 11 residues long. Germline V lookup: CDR1 SQVTM, CDR2 ANQGSEA. The CDR3 nucleotides are TGCAGCGTTGGGCAGAACTACGAGCAGTACTTC. Translating gives CSVGQNYEQYF.

The chain is built from TRBV5-4 and TRBJ1-2; D gene ambiguous. The CDR3 contains 13 residues. With 4 bases removed from V and 8 bases from J, the gap between germline ends came to 15 bases. CDR1 and CDR2 (germline): SGHNT, YYREEE (reference sequence). The DNA of the CDR3 is TGTGCCAGCAGCGCCGGAGCAGAACCAGGCTACACCTTC. Translating it yields CASSAGAEPGYTF.

This rearrangement joins TRBV19 to TRBJ2-5, with TRBD2 as a possible D gene (5 bases). The CDR3 length is 15 residues. Germline values: CDR1 LNHDA, CDR2 SQIVND (reference sequence). V was clipped by 6 bases and J by 2 bases, with 16 bases between them. Here the CDR3 DNA reads TGTGCCAGTAGGATGACACTAGGGCCGCAAGAGACCCAGTACTTC. Protein: CASRMTLGPQETQYF.

This clone was seen only a few times. V is TRBV29-1 and J is TRBJ2-7, with TRBD1 matching 7 bases. This CDR3 comprises 12 residues. Unmatched junction bases numbered 7, after V lost 6 bases and J lost 5 bases. Germline lookup yields CDR1 SQVTM and CDR2 ANQGSEA. CDR3 amino acids: CSVLTGLNEQYF. The CDR3, as DNA: TGCAGCGTACTGACAGGGCTTAACGAGCAGTACTTC.

The chain recombines TRBV5-1 with TRBJ2-3; D perhaps matches TRBD2 (6 bases). The CDR3 runs to 16 residues. Trimming shortened V by 4 bases and J by 0 bases, and 15 bases separated the two germline ends. The germline CDR1 and CDR2 sequences are SGHRS and YFSETQ. The CDR3 nucleotides read TGCGCCAGCAGCCGGGACTCCCGATTAAGCACAGATACGCAGTATTTT. It is translated as CASSRDSRLSTDTQYF.

This clone was detected only once. This chain connects TRBV7-2 to TRBJ1-5; TRBD1 is a possible D gene (5 bases). Trimming took 1 base from V and 0 from J, leaving 13 bases between them. This CDR3 spans 17 amino acids. Per germline, CDR1 SGHTA and CDR2 FQGNSA. The CDR3 loop reads CASSLGGRAYSNQPQHF. CDR3 sequence (DNA): TGTGCCAGCAGCTTAGGTGGCAGGGCTTATAGCAATCAGCCCCAGCATTTT.

In regard to this clone: This sample includes further DNA sequences coding for the same CDR3. The chain carries TRBV18 and TRBJ2-1; TRBD1 agrees at 8 bases. The CDR3 is 15 residues long. Germline assignment: CDR1 KGHSH and CDR2 LQKENI. With 0 bases clipped from V and 4 bases from J, the junction kept 2 bases outside the gene matches. The CDR3 nucleotides are TGTGCCAGCTCACCACCCCGACAGGGGTACAATGAGCAGTTCTTC. Protein product: CASSPPRQGYNEQFF.

The count of this clone is one. The V gene is TRBV28, the J gene TRBJ1-1; D call uncertain. The germline V gene encodes CDR1 MDHEN and CDR2 SYDVKM. Trimming left V 2 bases short and J 1 base short, with 11 bases between. This CDR3 contains 15 residues. Here the CDR3 reads CASSLDSLTNTEAFF. The CDR3, as DNA: TGTGCCAGCAGTTTAGACTCGTTAACGAACACTGAAGCTTTCTTT.

Only a few counts were recorded for this clone. V gene TRBV28 combines with J gene TRBJ1-1, with 7 bases fitting TRBD1. V shed 6 bases and J 9 bases; nucleotides not matched to a gene: 10. The CDR3 length is 13 residues. The germline gives CDR1 MDHEN, CDR2 SYDVKM. This chain's CDR3 is CASSVQGQVKAFF. DNA for the CDR3: TGTGCCAGCAGCGTACAAGGACAGGTGAAAGCTTTCTTT.

The V call is TRBV6-5, the J call TRBJ2-2; D is undetermined. Germline V gene data show CDR1 as MNHEY and CDR2 as SVGAGI. The V end lost 6 bases, the J end lost 0 bases, and 11 bases lay between the germline ends. The CDR3 length is 15 residues. The CDR3: CASSAWDPNTGELFF. The CDR3 region has the DNA TGTGCCAGCAGCGCGTGGGATCCGAACACCGGGGAGCTGTTTTTT.

This clone came up once. The chain has TRBV5-4 and TRBJ1-1; D is perhaps TRBD1 (5 bases). Germline V gives CDR1 SGHNT, CDR2 YYREEE (reference sequence). The V and J ends lost 4 bases and 0 bases respectively, with 10 bases between them. The CDR3 extends over 14 amino acids. This CDR3 is CASSPGHMNTEAFF. Written as DNA, the CDR3 is TGTGCCAGCAGCCCCGGACATATGAACACTGAAGCTTTCTTT.

This chain uses TRBV28 with TRBJ2-3; no definite D call. Trimming pared 4 bases from V and 1 base from J, leaving 9 bases between. Germline-derived CDR1 and CDR2 are MDHEN and SYDVKM. CDR3 length equals 14 residues. The CDR3 region has the DNA TGTGCCAGCAGTTATACTTGGGGCACAGATACGCAGTATTTT. Its protein is CASSYTWGTDTQYF.

This clone occurred once. V gene TRBV5-4 combines with J gene TRBJ1-2; tentative D call: TRBD1 (5 bases). Between the trimmed V and J ends, which lost 0 bases and 7 bases, there was a span of 16 bases. Germline CDR1 is SGHNT and CDR2 is YYREEE (reference sequence). The CDR3 is 15 amino acids. The CDR3 nucleotides are TGTGCCAGCAGCTTGGGGGGCATCGCCTCTGGTGGCTACACCTTC. It is translated as CASSLGGIASGGYTF.

This clone came up a few times. V is TRBV6-6 and J is TRBJ1-1; D remains unclear. Germline V gives CDR1 MNHNY, CDR2 SVGAGI (reference sequence). This CDR3 region has 15 residues. The V end lost 5 bases, the J end lost 1 base, and 14 bases lay between the germline ends. The DNA of the CDR3 is TGTGCCAGCAGTCTCGACGCCCTGCGGAACACTGAAGCTTTCTTT. It specifies CASSLDALRNTEAFF.

CDR3 sequence: CASRPIGTGGEQYF. As DNA, the CDR3 is TGTGCCAGTAGGCCCATAGGGACAGGCGGGGAGCAGTACTTC. This chain links TRBV19 with TRBJ2-7; TRBD1 matches 8 bases. This CDR3 spans 14 amino acids. V gave up 6 bases and J gave up 7 bases; unmatched junction bases: 11. Germline CDR1 is LNHDA and CDR2 is SQIVND (reference sequence).

J is TRBJ2-7 and V is TRBV5-1, with 8 bases fitting TRBD2. J gave up 0 bases and V 0 bases, and 8 bases lay outside the gene matches. Germline CDR1 reads SGHRS; CDR2 reads YFSETQ. The CDR3 is made up of 17 amino acids. CDR3 amino acids: CASSLVASGFSSYEQYF. Here the CDR3 DNA reads TGCGCCAGCAGCTTGGTGGCTAGCGGGTTTAGCTCCTACGAGCAGTACTTC.

As regards this clone: In the same sample, other DNA sequences code for this CDR3. The chain couples TRBV28 to TRBJ2-1; no definite D call. The CDR3 length is 13 residues. Germline CDR1 MDHEN, CDR2 SYDVKM. Trimming removed 9 bases from V and 0 bases from J, with 9 bases in between. This CDR3 reads CASSLSSYNEQFF. CDR3 in DNA: TGTGCCAGTTCTCTGAGCTCCTACAATGAGCAGTTCTTC. The variable domain in full, completed from reference TRBV28 and TRBJ2-1, reads DVKVTQSSRYLVKRTGEKVFLECVQDMDHENMFWYRQDPGLGLRLIYFSYDVKMKEKGDIPEGYSVSREKKERFSLILESASTNQTSMYLCASSLSSYNEQFFGPGTRLTVL.

Of note for this clone: The sample carries other DNA sequences with the same CDR3. The V and J genes are TRBV6-5 and TRBJ2-5; 10 positions agree with TRBD1. The CDR3 spans 16 residues. Germline lookup yields CDR1 MNHEY and CDR2 SVGAGI. J was trimmed by 5 bases and V by 0 bases; bases with no gene match: 6. The CDR3 spells CASSYSGTGVRETQYF. The CDR3 DNA follows: TGTGCCAGCAGTTACTCCGGGACAGGGGTACGGGAGACCCAGTACTTC.

The J gene is TRBJ2-3, the V gene TRBV11-2, with 8 positions matching TRBD2. Trimming cost V 3 bases and J 4 bases; bases outside gene matches: 12. The CDR3 spans 17 residues. Per the germline V gene, CDR1 is SGHAT and CDR2 is FQNNGV. CDR3 nucleotides: TGTGCCAGCAGCTTTAGGTTGGTCGGGAGGGCCGCAGATACGCAGTATTTT. Its translation: CASSFRLVGRAADTQYF.

J is TRBJ2-2 and V is TRBV28; D is undetermined. V was pared by 6 bases and J by 3 bases, with 14 bases between. CDR1 and CDR2 (germline): MDHEN, SYDVKM. The CDR3 contains 15 residues. DNA for the CDR3: TGTGCCAGCAGGCTGATCCGGGCTGACACCGGGGAGCTGTTTTTT. It specifies CASRLIRADTGELFF.

V is TRBV29-1 and J is TRBJ1-3; D is perhaps TRBD1 (5 bases). Trimming took 7 bases from V and 7 from J, leaving 14 bases between them. The CDR3 extends over 12 amino acids. The V gene's germline CDR1 is SQVTM and CDR2 ANQGSEA. The CDR3, as DNA: TGCAGCGCCCAGGGTAATGGGAACACCATATATTTT. Translated, it gives CSAQGNGNTIYF.

This clone was seen only a few times. J is TRBJ2-1 and V is TRBV6-4; TRBD2 might be the D (5 bases). This CDR3 region has 17 residues. The germline V gene encodes CDR1 MRHNA and CDR2 SNTAGT. The V and J ends lost 3 bases and 8 bases respectively, with 23 bases between them. CDR3 amino acids: CASSEVVSPGVFYEQFF. As DNA, the CDR3 is TGTGCCAGCAGTGAGGTCGTTTCTCCCGGGGTCTTTTATGAGCAGTTCTTC.

This chain connects TRBV19 to TRBJ1-5; TRBD1 matches 9 bases. Germline V gene data show CDR1 as LNHDA and CDR2 as SQIVND (reference sequence). The V gene end was trimmed by 5 bases and the J gene end by 7 bases; junction bases not matched to a gene: 18. There are 18 residues in the CDR3. The CDR3 region is CASSANRDRELFKQPQHF. The DNA for the CDR3 is TGTGCCAGTAGTGCTAACCGGGACAGGGAATTGTTCAAACAGCCCCAGCATTTT.

Regarding this clone: Other nucleotide sequences in the sample specify the same CDR3. V usage is TRBV30 and J usage is TRBJ2-7; TRBD1 agrees at 11 bases. The junction had 6 bases not matched to a gene; V was cut back by 1 base and J by 7 bases. The CDR3 contains 14 residues. Per germline, CDR1 GTSNPN and CDR2 SVGIG (reference sequence). For the CDR3, the DNA is TGTGCCTGGAGTGCGGACAGGGGGCTAGAAGAGCAGTACTTC. It codes for CAWSADRGLEEQYF.

To note about this clone: Additional DNA sequences in this sample encode the identical CDR3. The chain couples TRBV5-1 to TRBJ1-3, with D uncertain. This CDR3 has 16 amino acids. Trimming pared 0 bases from V and 3 bases from J, leaving 13 bases between. Germline V CDR1 and CDR2: SGHRS, YFSETQ. CDR3 nucleotides: TGCGCCAGCAGCTTGGCCGGAGGATTTTATGGAAACACCATATATTTT. Protein: CASSLAGGFYGNTIYF.

The rearrangement links TRBV11-2 to TRBJ2-7, with 7 bases that match TRBD2. Germline loops: CDR1 SGHAT, CDR2 FQNNGV. This CDR3 comprises 14 residues. With V trimmed by 3 bases and J by 2 bases, 4 bases remained unmatched. CDR3 sequence reads: CASSFRLAAYEQYF. In DNA form, the CDR3 reads TGTGCCAGCAGCTTCCGCCTAGCGGCCTACGAGCAGTACTTC.

V usage is TRBV7-6 and J usage is TRBJ2-5; a possible D gene is TRBD2 (5 bases). Gene TRBJ2-7 matches the end of the DNA better, so the J call may be wrong. The V gene's germline CDR1 is SGHVS and CDR2 FNYEAQ. The CDR3 is made up of 16 amino acids. For the CDR3, the DNA is TGTGCCAGCAGCTTAGGTGCGGGCCAGAGCTCCTACGAGCAGTACTTC. Protein product: CASSLGAGQSSYEQYF.

This chain connects TRBV6-7 to TRBJ1-4; 7 bases fit TRBD1. TRBV6-7 has ORF status, its function being uncertain. Trimming cost V 0 bases and J 6 bases; bases outside gene matches: 4. The CDR3 length is 15 residues. This CDR3 reads CASSYSTGEYEKLFF. CDR3 sequence (DNA): TGTGCCAGCAGTTACTCTACAGGGGAGTATGAAAAACTGTTTTTT.

This clone came up once. V and J are TRBV7-8 and TRBJ1-5; TRBD1 matches 10 bases. Germline V gives CDR1 SGHVS, CDR2 FQNEAQ. The V and J ends lost 6 bases and 6 bases, in that order; junction bases with no gene match: 20. This CDR3 spans 19 amino acids. Here the CDR3 reads CASRGDRDRGNGGVQPQHF. CDR3 sequence (DNA): TGTGCCAGCAGGGGGGACCGGGACAGGGGCAACGGGGGAGTTCAGCCCCAGCATTTT.